Following are 26 T cell receptor beta chains from one sample sequenced in a study of cytomegalovirus exposure and HLA in healthy donors. PCR used 60 Vbeta primers and 13 Jbeta primers. TCRdb's table, derived via immunoSEQ multiplex PCR, lists solely in-frame clones and lacks some. The repertoire holds some 82,000 clones, with approximately 84% as singletons. Sequencing was carried out using PBMCs. These receptors came from a woman between 45 and 60 years old in good health and CMV-seronegative.

The chain uses TRBV11-3 and TRBJ2-1; no clear D. CDR1 is SGHNT, CDR2 YENEEA, per germline. V lost 2 bases and J lost 6, with 14 bases in between. The CDR3 length is 15 residues. CDR3 coding DNA: TGTGCCAGCAGCTTACTCCCAACGCCGCGCAATGAGCAGTTCTTC. Translated: CASSLLPTPRNEQFF.

The rearrangement links TRBV7-9 to TRBJ2-7; TRBD2 is a possible D gene (5 bases). V was clipped by 1 base and J by 2 bases, with 9 bases between them. The CDR3 loop spans 14 amino acids. The germline gives CDR1 SEHNR, CDR2 FQNEAQ (reference sequence). The CDR3 here is CASSLGGEAYEQYF. DNA of the CDR3: TGTGCCAGCAGCTTAGGGGGAGAAGCCTACGAGCAGTACTTC.

J is TRBJ2-5 and V is TRBV7-6; D is uncertain. Trimming removed 3 bases at V and 0 bases at J, with 8 bases between. This CDR3 has 14 amino acids. Germline V gene sequence: CDR1 SGHVS, CDR2 FNYEAQ. The CDR3, as DNA: TGTGCCAGCAGCTTGAGCCCACACCAAGAGACCCAGTACTTC. Protein product: CASSLSPHQETQYF.

The chain is built from TRBV28 and TRBJ1-4, with TRBD1 matching 7 bases. The junction had 13 bases not matched to a gene; V was cut back by 3 bases and J by 9 bases. The CDR3 has 16 amino acids. Germline loops: CDR1 MDHEN, CDR2 SYDVKM. CDR3 in amino acids: CASSFKSGTVLKKLFF. DNA for the CDR3: TGTGCCAGCAGTTTCAAATCCGGGACAGTACTTAAAAAACTGTTTTTT.

The chain carries TRBV27 and TRBJ1-5; D uncertain. The germline gives CDR1 MNHEY, CDR2 SMNVEV (reference sequence). V shed 0 bases and J shed 0 bases, with 6 bases lying between them. The CDR3 length is 15 residues. Here the CDR3 reads CASSLSTGSNQPQHF. The CDR3 DNA follows: TGTGCCAGCAGTTTATCCACGGGTAGCAATCAGCCCCAGCATTTT.

CDR3 in amino acids: CASSSDISGELFF. The CDR3 bases are TGCGCCAGCAGCTCAGACATTTCCGGGGAGCTGTTTTTT. The chain carries TRBV5-1 and TRBJ2-2; D gene ambiguous. Trimming took off 3 bases at V and 6 bases at J, with 9 bases between the two ends. Per the germline V gene, CDR1 is SGHRS and CDR2 is YFSETQ. This CDR3 contains 13 residues. The whole variable domain, remainder taken from reference TRBV5-1 and TRBJ2-2, is KAGVTQTPRYLIKTRGQQVTLSCSPISGHRSVSWYQQTPGQGLQFLFEYFSETQRNKGNFPGRFSGRQFSNSRSEMNVSTLELGDSALYLCASSSDISGELFFGEGSRLTVL.

The chain recombines TRBV9 with TRBJ2-2; TRBD2 matches at 11 bases. Germline CDR1 is SGDLS and CDR2 is YYNGEE. The CDR3 covers 15 residues. V trimming: 5 bases; J trimming: 4 bases; junction bases outside the gene matches: 4. CDR3 sequence: CASSRSGGATGELFF. The CDR3, as DNA: TGTGCCAGCAGTCGTAGCGGGGGGGCCACCGGGGAGCTGTTTTTT.

In this sample, this clone turned up once. This chain uses TRBV19 with TRBJ1-2; TRBD1 is a possible D gene (6 bases). Deletions cut 10 bases from V and 4 bases from J, with 22 bases between. Per germline, CDR1 LNHDA and CDR2 SQIVND (reference sequence). There are 15 residues in the CDR3. In nucleotides, the CDR3 is TGTGCCACCGCAGAGGGAGGGGGTGGTAGCTATGGCTACACCTTC. It yields the protein CATAEGGGGSYGYTF.

The V gene is TRBV6-4, the J gene TRBJ1-6, with 8 bases identical to TRBD1. Germline-derived CDR1 and CDR2 are MRHNA and SNTAGT. The V gene end was trimmed by 6 bases and the J gene end by 8 bases; junction bases not matched to a gene: 12. This CDR3 spans 16 amino acids. The chain's CDR3 is CASSQTPGQGHSPLHF. CDR3 nucleotides: TGTGCCAGCAGCCAAACACCTGGACAGGGTCATTCACCCCTCCACTTT.

The chain uses TRBV4-1 and TRBJ2-3; a possible D gene is TRBD2 (5 bases). The V end lost 0 bases, the J end lost 8 bases, and 15 bases lay between the germline ends. This CDR3 comprises 15 residues. The germline V gene encodes CDR1 MGHRA and CDR2 YSYEKL. The CDR3 loop reads CASSQEPSSPTTQYF. In DNA form, the CDR3 reads TGCGCCAGCAGCCAAGAACCATCTAGCCCCACTACGCAGTATTTT.

V gene TRBV19 combines with J gene TRBJ1-5; TRBD1 is a possible D gene (5 bases). With 3 bases removed from V and 5 bases from J, the gap between germline ends came to 8 bases. This CDR3 has 13 residues. The germline CDR1 and CDR2 sequences are LNHDA and SQIVND (reference sequence). Written as DNA, the CDR3 is TGTGCCAGTAGTATCGACAGTTATCAGCCCCAGCATTTT. This codes for CASSIDSYQPQHF.

The chain has TRBV28 and TRBJ2-5; TRBD2 aligns across 8 bases. The CDR3 covers 14 residues. Germline-derived CDR1 and CDR2 are MDHEN and SYDVKM. V shed 6 bases, J shed 7 bases, and the junction held 10 bases outside the gene matches. The CDR3 reads CASSPPGGVGTQYF. CDR3 nucleotides: TGTGCCAGCAGCCCCCCGGGGGGGGTGGGGACCCAGTACTTC.

The table lists this clone with a few counts. This CDR3 is CASSPGGAGFSYEQYV. The CDR3 nucleotides read TGTGCCAGCAGCCCGGGCGGAGCGGGGTTCTCCTACGAGCAGTACGTC. The V call is TRBV5-6, the J call TRBJ2-7, with 7 bases lining up with TRBD2. Germline values: CDR1 SGHDT, CDR2 YYEEEE. Germline trimming cut 4 bases from V and 0 bases from J; bases unmatched to any gene: 10. CDR3 length equals 16 residues.

The chain has TRBV6-5 and TRBJ1-2; tentatively, D is TRBD1 (5 bases). Germline V lookup: CDR1 MNHEY, CDR2 SVGAGI. The V and J ends lost 2 bases and 8 bases respectively, with 9 bases between them. The CDR3 is 12 residues long. The CDR3 is CASSYGGGGYTF. CDR3 nucleotide sequence: TGTGCCAGCAGTTACGGGGGGGGAGGCTACACCTTC.

This chain joins TRBV7-3 and TRBJ1-1, with D uncertain. The CDR3 runs 14 residues. V was clipped by 0 bases and J by 6 bases, with 11 bases between them. Germline values: CDR1 SGHTA, CDR2 FQGTGA. CDR3 sequence (DNA): TGTGCCAGCAGCTTAACCCGAATGGGCGCTGAAGCTTTCTTT. Its translation is CASSLTRMGAEAFF.

The chain carries TRBV9 and TRBJ1-1, with 11 bases identical to TRBD1. Losses at the gene ends were 3 bases for V and 4 bases for J; bases not matched to a gene: 20. In germline, CDR1 is SGDLS, CDR2 YYNGEE. The CDR3 runs to 20 residues. CDR3 residues: CASSARGTGGKDRSSTEAFF. DNA of the CDR3: TGTGCCAGCAGCGCCCGTGGGACAGGGGGTAAGGATAGGTCGAGCACTGAAGCTTTCTTT.

The chain joins TRBV7-6 to TRBJ2-1, with 7 bases lining up with TRBD2. The CDR3 sequence is 15 residues long. The V gene's germline CDR1 is SGHVS and CDR2 FNYEAQ. Trimming cost V 2 bases and J 0 bases; bases outside gene matches: 1. The CDR3 loop is CASSLPGGSYNEQFF. CDR3 DNA: TGTGCCAGCAGCTTACCGGGGGGCTCCTACAATGAGCAGTTCTTC.

The chain employs TRBV2 and TRBJ2-7; 15 bases align to TRBD2. CDR3 length equals 15 residues. Germline V gene sequence: CDR1 SNHLY, CDR2 FYNNEI. V dropped 4 bases and J dropped 2; count of bases not matched to a gene: 0. CDR3: CASSGTSGGAYEQYV. The CDR3 DNA reads TGTGCCAGCAGTGGGACTAGCGGGGGGGCCTACGAGCAGTACGTC.

The J gene is TRBJ2-7, the V gene TRBV19; D remains unclear. Germline V gives CDR1 LNHDA, CDR2 SQIVND (reference sequence). The V gene lost 5 bases and the J gene lost 2 bases, with 13 bases spanning the gap. CDR3 length: 14 amino acids. The CDR3 DNA reads TGTGCCAGTAGTCCCTACCCCTCTACCTACGAGCAGTACTTC. This sequence encodes CASSPYPSTYEQYF.

This chain links TRBV7-2 with TRBJ2-1, with 7 nucleotides matching TRBD2. Germline CDR1 and CDR2: SGHTA and FQGNSA. With 5 bases clipped from V and 4 bases from J, the junction kept 8 bases outside the gene matches. This CDR3 spans 15 amino acids. The CDR3 nucleotides are TGTGCCAGCAGCCTTCGAGCGGGAAAATACAATGAGCAGTTCTTC. It yields the protein CASSLRAGKYNEQFF.

This clone has a single count. The chain links TRBV7-2 to TRBJ2-7; weak D call: TRBD2 (5 bases). Germline CDR1 reads SGHTA; CDR2 reads FQGNSA. The CDR3 is 14 amino acids. Trimming pared 2 bases from V and 2 bases from J, leaving 10 bases between. In DNA form, the CDR3 reads TGTGCCAGCAGCTTATACTTCGGGACCTACGAGCAGTACTTC. Amino acids: CASSLYFGTYEQYF. The whole variable domain, remainder taken from reference TRBV7-2 and TRBJ2-7, is GAGVSQSPSNKVTEKGKDVELRCDPISGHTALYWYRQSLGQGLEFLIYFQGNSAPDKSGLPSDRFSAERTGGSVSTLTIQRTQQEDSAVYLCASSLYFGTYEQYFGPGTRLTVT.

This clone was observed once. The chain combines TRBV7-2 with TRBJ1-1; 9 bases fit TRBD1. The germline V gene has CDR1 SGHTA and CDR2 FQGNSA. V was clipped by 4 bases and J by 2 bases; unmatched bases: 5. This CDR3 contains 15 residues. The CDR3 spells CASSWGQGLNTEAFF. DNA of the CDR3: TGTGCCAGCAGCTGGGGACAGGGCCTAAACACTGAAGCTTTCTTT.

The chain employs TRBV7-2 and TRBJ1-6, with D possibly TRBD1 on 5 matching bases. CDR3 size: 15 residues. CDR1 is SGHTA and CDR2 is FQGNSA in the germline V gene. Trimming stripped 5 bases from V and 8 bases from J, with 16 bases between. The CDR3 DNA follows: TGTGCCAGCAGCATCGCCGGGACTTATGATTCACCCCTCCACTTT. It specifies CASSIAGTYDSPLHF. Complete variable domain (other parts from reference TRBV7-2 and TRBJ1-6): GAGVSQSPSNKVTEKGKDVELRCDPISGHTALYWYRQSLGQGLEFLIYFQGNSAPDKSGLPSDRFSAERTGGSVSTLTIQRTQQEDSAVYLCASSIAGTYDSPLHFGNGTRLTVT.

The CDR3, as DNA: TGTGCCAGCAGCTTAGTTGGGGACAGGGAAGTTAACACCGGGGAGCTGTTTTTT. This gives the protein CASSLVGDREVNTGELFF. This chain uses TRBV7-9 with TRBJ2-2; 9 bases match TRBD1. The V segment lost 1 base and the J segment 2 bases; nucleotides outside the gene matches: 8. This CDR3 comprises 18 residues. The germline V gene has CDR1 SEHNR and CDR2 FQNEAQ (reference sequence). The variable domain in full, completed from reference TRBV7-9 and TRBJ2-2, reads DTGVSQNPRHKITKRGQNVTFRCDPISEHNRLYWYRQTLGQGPEFLTYFQNEAQLEKSRLLSDRFSAERPKGSFSTLEIQRTEQGDSAMYLCASSLVGDREVNTGELFFGEGSRLTVL.

V usage is TRBV5-1 and J usage is TRBJ2-3, with D possibly matching TRBD2 (7 bases). The CDR3 runs 16 residues. In germline, CDR1 is SGHRS, CDR2 YFSETQ. Trimming stripped 0 bases from V and 2 bases from J, with 13 bases between. CDR3 sequence: CASSLAGGRHTDTQYF. CDR3 sequence (DNA): TGCGCCAGCAGCTTGGCGGGGGGCCGGCACACAGATACGCAGTATTTT.

DNA for the CDR3: TGTGCCAGCAGCTACCTTAGCGGGAGTAGAAATGAGCAGTTCTTC. This sequence encodes CASSYLSGSRNEQFF. The chain uses TRBV13 and TRBJ2-1; 9 nucleotides align to TRBD2. The V gene's germline CDR1 is PRHDT and CDR2 FYEKMQ (reference sequence). The ends lost 4 bases at V and 7 bases at J; junction bases unmatched: 8. The CDR3 is 15 residues long.